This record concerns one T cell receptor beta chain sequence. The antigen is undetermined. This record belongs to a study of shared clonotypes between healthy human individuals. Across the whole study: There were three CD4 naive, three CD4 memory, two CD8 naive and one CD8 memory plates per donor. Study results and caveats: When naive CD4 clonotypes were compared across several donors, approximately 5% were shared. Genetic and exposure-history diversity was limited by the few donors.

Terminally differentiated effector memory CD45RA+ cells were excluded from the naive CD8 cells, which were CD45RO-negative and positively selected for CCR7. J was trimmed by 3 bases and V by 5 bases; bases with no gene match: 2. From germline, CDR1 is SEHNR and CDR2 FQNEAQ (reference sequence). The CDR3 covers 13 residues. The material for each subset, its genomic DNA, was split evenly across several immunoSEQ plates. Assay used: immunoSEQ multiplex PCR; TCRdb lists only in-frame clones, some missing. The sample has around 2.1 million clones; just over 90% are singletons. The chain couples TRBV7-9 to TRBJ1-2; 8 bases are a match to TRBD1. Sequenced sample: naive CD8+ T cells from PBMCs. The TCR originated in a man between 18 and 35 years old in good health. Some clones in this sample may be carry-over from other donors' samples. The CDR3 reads CASSPGQDYGYTF. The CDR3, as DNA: TGTGCCAGCAGCCCGGGACAGGACTATGGCTACACCTTC.